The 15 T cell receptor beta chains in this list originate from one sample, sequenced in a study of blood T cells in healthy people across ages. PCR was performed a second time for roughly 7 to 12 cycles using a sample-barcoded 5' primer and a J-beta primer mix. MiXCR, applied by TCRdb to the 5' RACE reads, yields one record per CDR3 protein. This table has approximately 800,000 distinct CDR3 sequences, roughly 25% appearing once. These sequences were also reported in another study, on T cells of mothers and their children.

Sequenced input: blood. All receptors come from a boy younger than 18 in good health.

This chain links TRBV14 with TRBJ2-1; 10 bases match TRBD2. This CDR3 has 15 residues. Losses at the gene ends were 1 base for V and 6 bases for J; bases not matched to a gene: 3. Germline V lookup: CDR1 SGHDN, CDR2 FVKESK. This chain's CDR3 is CASSQALAGANEQFF. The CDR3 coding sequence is TGTGCCAGCAGCCAAGCCCTAGCGGGGGCCAATGAGCAGTTCTTC.

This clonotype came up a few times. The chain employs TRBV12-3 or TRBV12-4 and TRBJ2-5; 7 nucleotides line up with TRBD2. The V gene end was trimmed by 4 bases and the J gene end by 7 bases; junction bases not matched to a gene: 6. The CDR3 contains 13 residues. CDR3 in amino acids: CASSSGREGTQYF. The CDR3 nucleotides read TGTGCCAGCAGTTCGGGCAGGGAGGGGACCCAGTACTTC.

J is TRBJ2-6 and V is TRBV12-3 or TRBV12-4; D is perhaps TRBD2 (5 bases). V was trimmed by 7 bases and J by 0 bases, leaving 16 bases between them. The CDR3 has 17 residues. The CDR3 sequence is CASKVDGISSGANVLTF. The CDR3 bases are TGTGCCAGCAAGGTCGACGGGATTAGCTCTGGGGCCAACGTCCTGACTTTC.

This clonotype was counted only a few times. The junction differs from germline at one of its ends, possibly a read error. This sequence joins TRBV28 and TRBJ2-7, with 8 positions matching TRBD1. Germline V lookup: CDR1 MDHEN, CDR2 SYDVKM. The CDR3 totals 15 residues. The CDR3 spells CASRARTGSGYGQYF. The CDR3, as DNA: TGTGCCAGCAGGGCCCGGACAGGGTCAGGCTACGGGCAGTACTTC.

This chain's CDR3 is CASSEQPRNTIYF. The CDR3 DNA is TGTGCCAGCAGTGAACAGCCGAGGAACACCATATATTTT. This sequence joins TRBV6-1 and TRBJ1-3; no definite D call. Deletions cut 2 bases from V and 7 bases from J, with 9 bases between. Germline V gene data show CDR1 as MNHNS and CDR2 as SASEGT. The CDR3 sequence is 13 residues long.

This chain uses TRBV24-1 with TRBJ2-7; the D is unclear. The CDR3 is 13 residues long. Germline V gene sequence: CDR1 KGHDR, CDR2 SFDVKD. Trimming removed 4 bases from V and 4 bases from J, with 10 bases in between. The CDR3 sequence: CATSDANKYEQYF. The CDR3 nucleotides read TGTGCCACCAGTGACGCGAATAAATACGAGCAGTACTTC.

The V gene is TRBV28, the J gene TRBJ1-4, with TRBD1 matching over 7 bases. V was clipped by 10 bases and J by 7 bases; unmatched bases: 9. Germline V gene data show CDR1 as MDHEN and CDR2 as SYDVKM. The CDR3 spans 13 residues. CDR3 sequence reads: CAIRTGFGEKLFF. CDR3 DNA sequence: TGTGCCATCAGGACAGGCTTTGGTGAAAAACTGTTTTTT.

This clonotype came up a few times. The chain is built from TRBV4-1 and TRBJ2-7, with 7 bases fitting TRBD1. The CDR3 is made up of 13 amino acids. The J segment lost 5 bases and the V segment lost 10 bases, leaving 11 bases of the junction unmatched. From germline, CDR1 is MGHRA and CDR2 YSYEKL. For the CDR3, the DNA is TGCGCCACCTCACCAGGGGGTAACGACGAGCAGTACTTC. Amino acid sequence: CATSPGGNDEQYF.

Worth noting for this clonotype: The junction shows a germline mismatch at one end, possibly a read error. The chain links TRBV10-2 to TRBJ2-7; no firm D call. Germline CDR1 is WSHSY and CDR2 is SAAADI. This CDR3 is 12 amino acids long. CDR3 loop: CVSSEVGHEQYF. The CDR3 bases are TGCGTCAGCAGTGAGGTGGGCCACGAGCAGTACTTC.

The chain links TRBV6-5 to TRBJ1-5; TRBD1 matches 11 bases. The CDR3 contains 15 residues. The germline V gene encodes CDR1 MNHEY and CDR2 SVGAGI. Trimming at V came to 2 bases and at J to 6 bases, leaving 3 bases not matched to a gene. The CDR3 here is CASSYDGTGGQPQHF. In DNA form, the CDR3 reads TGTGCCAGCAGTTACGACGGGACAGGGGGTCAGCCCCAGCATTTT.

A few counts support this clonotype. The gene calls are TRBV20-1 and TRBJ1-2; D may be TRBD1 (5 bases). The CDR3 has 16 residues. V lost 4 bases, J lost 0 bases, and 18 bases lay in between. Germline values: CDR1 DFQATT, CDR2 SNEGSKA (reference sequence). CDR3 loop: CSANGQGTPTNYGYTF. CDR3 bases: TGCAGTGCTAATGGTCAGGGCACCCCGACTAACTATGGCTACACCTTC.

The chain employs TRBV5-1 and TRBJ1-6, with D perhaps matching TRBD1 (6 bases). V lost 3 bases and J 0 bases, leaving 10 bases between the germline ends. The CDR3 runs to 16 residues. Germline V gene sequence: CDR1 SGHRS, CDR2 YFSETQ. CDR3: CASSYTGSSYNSPLHF. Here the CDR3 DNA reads TGCGCCAGCAGCTACACAGGGAGCTCCTATAATTCACCCCTCCACTTT. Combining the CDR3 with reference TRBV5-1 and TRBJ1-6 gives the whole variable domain KAGVTQTPRYLIKTRGQQVTLSCSPISGHRSVSWYQQTPGQGLQFLFEYFSETQRNKGNFPGRFSGRQFSNSRSEMNVSTLELGDSALYLCASSYTGSSYNSPLHFGNGTRLTVT.

The CDR3 loop reads CASSFHTASNEKLFF. The DNA of the CDR3 is TGTGCCAGCAGCTTTCACACTGCGTCTAATGAAAAACTGTTTTTT. V usage is TRBV5-5 and J usage is TRBJ1-4; D ambiguous. V was cut by 2 bases and J by 3 bases, with 11 bases left in between. This CDR3 is 15 amino acids long. Germline values: CDR1 SGHKS, CDR2 YYEKEE (reference sequence). Filled out from reference TRBV5-5 and TRBJ1-4, the complete variable domain reads DAGVTQSPTHLIKTRGQQVTLRCSPISGHKSVSWYQQVLGQGPQFIFQYYEKEERGRGNFPDRFSARQFPNYSSELNVNALLLGDSALYLCASSFHTASNEKLFFGSGTQLSVL.

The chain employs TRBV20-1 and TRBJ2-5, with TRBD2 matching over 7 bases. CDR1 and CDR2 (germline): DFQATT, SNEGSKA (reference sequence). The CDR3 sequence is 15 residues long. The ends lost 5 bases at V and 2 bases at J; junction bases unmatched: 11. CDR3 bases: TGCAGTGCTGGGCGACCGACTAGCTTTCAAGAGACCCAGTACTTC. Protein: CSAGRPTSFQETQYF.

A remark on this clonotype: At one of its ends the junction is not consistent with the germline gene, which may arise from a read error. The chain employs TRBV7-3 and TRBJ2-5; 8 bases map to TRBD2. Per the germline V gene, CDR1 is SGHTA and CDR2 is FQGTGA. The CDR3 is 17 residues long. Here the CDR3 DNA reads TGTGCCAGCAACTTAGGGGGGCCCGCGGGAGGAGGAGAGACCCAGTACTTC. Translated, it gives CASNLGGPAGGGETQYF.